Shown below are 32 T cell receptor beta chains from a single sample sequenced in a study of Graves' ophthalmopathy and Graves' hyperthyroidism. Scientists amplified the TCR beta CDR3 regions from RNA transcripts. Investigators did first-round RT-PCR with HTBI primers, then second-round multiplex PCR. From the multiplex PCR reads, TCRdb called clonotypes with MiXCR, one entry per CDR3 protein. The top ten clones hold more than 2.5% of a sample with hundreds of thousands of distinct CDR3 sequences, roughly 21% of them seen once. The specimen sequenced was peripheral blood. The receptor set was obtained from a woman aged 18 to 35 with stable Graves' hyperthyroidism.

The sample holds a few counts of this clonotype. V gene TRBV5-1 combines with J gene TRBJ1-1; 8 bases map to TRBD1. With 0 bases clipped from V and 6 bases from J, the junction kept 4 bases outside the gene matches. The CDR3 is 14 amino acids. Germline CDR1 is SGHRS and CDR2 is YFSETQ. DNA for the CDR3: TGCGCCAGCAGCTTGGTGGGGGACAGGTCTGAAGCTTTCTTT. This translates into CASSLVGDRSEAFF.

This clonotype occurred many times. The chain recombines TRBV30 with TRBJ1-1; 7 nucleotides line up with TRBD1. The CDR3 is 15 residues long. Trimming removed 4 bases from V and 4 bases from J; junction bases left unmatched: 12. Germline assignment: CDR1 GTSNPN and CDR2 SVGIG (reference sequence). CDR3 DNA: TGTGCCTGGATAGGCGACAGGGCTAGGACCACTGAAGCTTTCTTT. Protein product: CAWIGDRARTTEAFF.

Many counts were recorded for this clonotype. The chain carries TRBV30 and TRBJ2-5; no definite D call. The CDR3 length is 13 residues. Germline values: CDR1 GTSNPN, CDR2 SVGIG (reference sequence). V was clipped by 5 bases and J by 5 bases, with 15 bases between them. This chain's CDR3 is CAWADLPRETQYF. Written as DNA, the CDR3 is TGTGCCTGGGCGGACCTCCCTCGGGAGACCCAGTACTTC.

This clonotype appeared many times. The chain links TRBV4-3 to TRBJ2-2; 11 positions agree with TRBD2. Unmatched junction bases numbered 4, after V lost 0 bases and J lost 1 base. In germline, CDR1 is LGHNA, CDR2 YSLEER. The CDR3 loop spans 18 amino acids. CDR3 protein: CASSQDNGLAGNTGELFF. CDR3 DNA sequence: TGCGCCAGCAGCCAAGATAATGGACTAGCGGGGAACACCGGGGAGCTGTTTTTT.

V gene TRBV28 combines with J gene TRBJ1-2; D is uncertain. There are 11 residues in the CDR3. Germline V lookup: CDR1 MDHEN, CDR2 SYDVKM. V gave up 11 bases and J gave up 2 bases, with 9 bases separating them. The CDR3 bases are TGTGCCTACCGGGAAAACTATGGCTACACCTTC. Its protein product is CAYRENYGYTF.

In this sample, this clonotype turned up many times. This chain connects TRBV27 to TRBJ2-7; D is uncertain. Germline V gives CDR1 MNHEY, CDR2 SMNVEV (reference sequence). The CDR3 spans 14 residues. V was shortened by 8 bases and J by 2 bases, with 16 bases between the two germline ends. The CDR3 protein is CASWTERTPYEQYF. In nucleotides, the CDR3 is TGTGCCAGCTGGACGGAGAGGACGCCCTACGAGCAGTACTTC.

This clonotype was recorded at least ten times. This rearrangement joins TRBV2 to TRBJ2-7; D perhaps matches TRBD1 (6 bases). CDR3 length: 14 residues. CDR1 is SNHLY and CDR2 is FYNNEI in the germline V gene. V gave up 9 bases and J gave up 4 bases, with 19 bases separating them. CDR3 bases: TGTGCCAGTAGACGGGGCAGGGGCTTTTACGAGCAGTACTTC. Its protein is CASRRGRGFYEQYF.

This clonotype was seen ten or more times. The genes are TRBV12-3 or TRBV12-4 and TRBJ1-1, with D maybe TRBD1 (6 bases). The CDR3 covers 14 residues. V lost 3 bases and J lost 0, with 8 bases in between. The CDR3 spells CASSLRGLNTEAFF. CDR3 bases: TGTGCCAGCAGTTTGCGGGGGCTGAACACTGAAGCTTTCTTT.

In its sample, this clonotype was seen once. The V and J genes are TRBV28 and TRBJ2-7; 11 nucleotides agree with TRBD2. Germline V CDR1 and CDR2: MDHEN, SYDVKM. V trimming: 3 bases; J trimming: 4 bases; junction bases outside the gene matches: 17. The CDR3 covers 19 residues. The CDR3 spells CASSFSTSGIRDGTYEQYF. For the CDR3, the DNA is TGTGCCAGCAGTTTCTCGACTAGCGGGATTCGTGACGGGACGTACGAGCAGTACTTC.

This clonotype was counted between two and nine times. CDR3 region: CASSDPERETQYF. CDR3 DNA sequence: TGTGCCAGCAGTGATCCAGAAAGGGAGACCCAGTACTTC. This sequence joins TRBV6-1 and TRBJ2-5; D ambiguous. Germline V gives CDR1 MNHNS, CDR2 SASEGT. V lost 3 bases, J lost 5 bases, and 10 bases lay in between. This CDR3 is 13 amino acids long.

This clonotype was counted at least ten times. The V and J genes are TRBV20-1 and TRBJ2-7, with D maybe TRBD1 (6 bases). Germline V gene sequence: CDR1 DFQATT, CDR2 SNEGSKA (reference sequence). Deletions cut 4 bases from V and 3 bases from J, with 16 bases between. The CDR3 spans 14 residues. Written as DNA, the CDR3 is TGCAGTGCTAAACCGTCCGGACAGAACTACGAGCAGTACTTC. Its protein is CSAKPSGQNYEQYF.

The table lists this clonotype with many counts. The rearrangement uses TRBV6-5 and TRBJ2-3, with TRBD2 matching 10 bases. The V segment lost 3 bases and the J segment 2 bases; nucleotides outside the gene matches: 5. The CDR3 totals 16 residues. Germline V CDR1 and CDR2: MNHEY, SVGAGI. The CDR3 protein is CASSYRAGGVTDTQYF. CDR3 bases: TGTGCCAGCAGTTATCGAGCGGGAGGGGTCACAGATACGCAGTATTTT.

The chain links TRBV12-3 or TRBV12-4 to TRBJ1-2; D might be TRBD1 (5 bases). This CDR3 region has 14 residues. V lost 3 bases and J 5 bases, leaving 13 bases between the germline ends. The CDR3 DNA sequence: TGTGCCAGCAGTTTCGGGACCAAAGAGTATGGCTACACCTTC. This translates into CASSFGTKEYGYTF.

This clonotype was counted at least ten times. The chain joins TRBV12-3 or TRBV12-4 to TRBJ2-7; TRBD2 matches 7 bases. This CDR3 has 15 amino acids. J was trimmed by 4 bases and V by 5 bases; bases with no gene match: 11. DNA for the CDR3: TGTGCCAGCAGTATAGAAGCGGGGACCAGGTACGAGCAGTACTTC. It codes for CASSIEAGTRYEQYF.

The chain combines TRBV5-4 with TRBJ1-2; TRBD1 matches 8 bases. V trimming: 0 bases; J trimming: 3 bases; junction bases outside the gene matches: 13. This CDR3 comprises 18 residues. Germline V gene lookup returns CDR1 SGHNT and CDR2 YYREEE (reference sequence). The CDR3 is CASSLDPGQGIDDYGYTF. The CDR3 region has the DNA TGTGCCAGCAGCTTGGACCCAGGACAGGGTATTGATGACTATGGCTACACCTTC.

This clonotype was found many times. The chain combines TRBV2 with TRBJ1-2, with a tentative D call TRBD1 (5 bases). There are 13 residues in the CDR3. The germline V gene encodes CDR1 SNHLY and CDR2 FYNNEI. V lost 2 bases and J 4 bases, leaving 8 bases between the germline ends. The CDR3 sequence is CASSERGSYGYTF. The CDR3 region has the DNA TGTGCCAGCAGTGAACGGGGCTCCTATGGCTACACCTTC.

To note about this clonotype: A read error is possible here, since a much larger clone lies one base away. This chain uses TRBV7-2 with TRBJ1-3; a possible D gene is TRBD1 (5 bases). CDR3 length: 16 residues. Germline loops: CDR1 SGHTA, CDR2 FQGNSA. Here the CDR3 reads CASCLAAGDVGNTIYF. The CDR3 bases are TGTGCCAGCTGCTTAGCTGCCGGGGACGTTGGAAACACCATATATTTT.

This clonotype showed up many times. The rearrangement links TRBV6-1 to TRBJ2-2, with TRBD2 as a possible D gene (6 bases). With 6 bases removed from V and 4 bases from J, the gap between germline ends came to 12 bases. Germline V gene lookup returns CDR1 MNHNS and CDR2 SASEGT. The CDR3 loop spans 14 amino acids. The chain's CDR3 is CASRGLAFTGELFF. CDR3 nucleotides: TGTGCCAGCAGAGGGCTAGCGTTCACCGGGGAGCTGTTTTTT.

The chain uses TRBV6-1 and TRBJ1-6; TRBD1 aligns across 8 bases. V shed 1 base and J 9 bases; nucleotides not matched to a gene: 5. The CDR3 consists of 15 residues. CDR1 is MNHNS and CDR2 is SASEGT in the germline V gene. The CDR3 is CASSEVRTGFSPLHF. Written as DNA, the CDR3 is TGTGCCAGCAGTGAAGTGAGGACAGGGTTTTCACCCCTCCACTTT.

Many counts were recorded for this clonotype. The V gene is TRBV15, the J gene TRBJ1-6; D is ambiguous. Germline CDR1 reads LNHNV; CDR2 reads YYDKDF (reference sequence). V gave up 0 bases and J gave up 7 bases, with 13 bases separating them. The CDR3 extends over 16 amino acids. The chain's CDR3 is CATSREGWGGNSPLHF. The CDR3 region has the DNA TGTGCCACCAGCAGAGAGGGCTGGGGTGGAAATTCACCCCTCCACTTT.

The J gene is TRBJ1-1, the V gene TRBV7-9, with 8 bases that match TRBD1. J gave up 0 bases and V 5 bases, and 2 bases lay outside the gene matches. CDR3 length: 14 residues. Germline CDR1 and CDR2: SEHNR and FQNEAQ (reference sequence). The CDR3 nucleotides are TGTGCCAGCAGCGGGGACAGGTTGAACACTGAAGCTTTCTTT. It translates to CASSGDRLNTEAFF.

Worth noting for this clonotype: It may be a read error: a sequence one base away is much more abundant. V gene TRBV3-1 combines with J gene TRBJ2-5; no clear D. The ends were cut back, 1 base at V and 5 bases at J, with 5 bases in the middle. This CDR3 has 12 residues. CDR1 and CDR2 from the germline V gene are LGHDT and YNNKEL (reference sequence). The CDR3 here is CASSQGIETQYF. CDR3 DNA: TGTGCCAGCAGCCAAGGTATTGAGACCCAGTACTTC.

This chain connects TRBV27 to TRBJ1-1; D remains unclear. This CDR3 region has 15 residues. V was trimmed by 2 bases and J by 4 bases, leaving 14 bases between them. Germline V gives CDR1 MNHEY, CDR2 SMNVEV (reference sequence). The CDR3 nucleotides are TGTGCCAGCAGTTTAACCAGCGCAGGACTCACTGAAGCTTTCTTT. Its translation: CASSLTSAGLTEAFF.

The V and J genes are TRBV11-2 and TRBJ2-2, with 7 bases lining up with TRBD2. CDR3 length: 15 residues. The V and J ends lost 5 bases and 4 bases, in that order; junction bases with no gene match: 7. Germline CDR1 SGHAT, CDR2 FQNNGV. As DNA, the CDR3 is TGTGCCAGCAGCCTCCAATGGGGGGGCACCGGGGAGCTGTTTTTT. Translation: CASSLQWGGTGELFF.

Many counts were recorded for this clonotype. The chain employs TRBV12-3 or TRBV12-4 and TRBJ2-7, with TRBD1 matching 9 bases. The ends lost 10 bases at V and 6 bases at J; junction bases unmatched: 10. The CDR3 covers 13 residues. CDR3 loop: CATCRDRDPEQYF. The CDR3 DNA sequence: TGTGCCACCTGTCGGGACAGGGACCCCGAGCAGTACTTC.

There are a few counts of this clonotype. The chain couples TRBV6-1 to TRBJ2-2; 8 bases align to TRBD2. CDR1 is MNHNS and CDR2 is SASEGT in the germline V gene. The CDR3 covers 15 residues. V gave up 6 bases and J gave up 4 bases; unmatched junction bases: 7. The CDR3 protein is CASSPGLDTTGELFF. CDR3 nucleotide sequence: TGTGCCAGCAGCCCGGGACTAGACACCACCGGGGAGCTGTTTTTT.

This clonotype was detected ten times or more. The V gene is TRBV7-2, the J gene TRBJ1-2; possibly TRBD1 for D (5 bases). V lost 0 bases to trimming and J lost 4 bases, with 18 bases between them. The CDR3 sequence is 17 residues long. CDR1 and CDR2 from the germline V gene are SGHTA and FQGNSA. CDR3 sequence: CASSLAGTEANIYGYTF. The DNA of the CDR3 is TGTGCCAGCAGCTTAGCTGGGACGGAAGCGAATATCTATGGCTACACCTTC.

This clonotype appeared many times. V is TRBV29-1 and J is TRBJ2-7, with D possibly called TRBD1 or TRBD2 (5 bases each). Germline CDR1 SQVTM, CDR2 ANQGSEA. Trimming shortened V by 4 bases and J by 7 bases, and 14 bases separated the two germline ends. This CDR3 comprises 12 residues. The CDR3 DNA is TGCAGCGTTGGAGAGGGGACGGGAGAGCAGTACTTC. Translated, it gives CSVGEGTGEQYF.

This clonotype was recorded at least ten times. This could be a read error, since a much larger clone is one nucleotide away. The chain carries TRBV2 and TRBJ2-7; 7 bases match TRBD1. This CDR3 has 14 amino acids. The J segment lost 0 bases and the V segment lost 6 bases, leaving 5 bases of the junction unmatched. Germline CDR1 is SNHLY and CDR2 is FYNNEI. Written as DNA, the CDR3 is TGTGCCAGCAGATCGACAGGGAGCTCCTACGAGCAGTACTTC. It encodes CASRSTGSSYEQYF. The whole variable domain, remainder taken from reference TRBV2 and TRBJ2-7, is EPEVTQTPSHQVTQMGQEVILRCVPISNHLYFYWYRQILGQKVEFLVSFYNNEISEKSEIFDDQFSVERPDGSNFTLKIRSTKLEDSAMYFCASRSTGSSYEQYFGPGTRLTVT.

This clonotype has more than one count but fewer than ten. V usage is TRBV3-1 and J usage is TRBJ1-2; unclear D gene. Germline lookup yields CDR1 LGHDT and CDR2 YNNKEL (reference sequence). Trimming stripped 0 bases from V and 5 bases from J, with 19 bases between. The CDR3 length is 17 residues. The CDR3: CASSQDVLVGGGYGYTF. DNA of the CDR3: TGTGCCAGCAGCCAAGATGTGCTGGTCGGTGGAGGATATGGCTACACCTTC.

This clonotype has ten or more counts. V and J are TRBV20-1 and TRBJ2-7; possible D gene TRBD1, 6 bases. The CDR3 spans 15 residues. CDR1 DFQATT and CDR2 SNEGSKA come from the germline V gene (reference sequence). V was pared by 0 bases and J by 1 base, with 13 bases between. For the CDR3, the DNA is TGCAGTGCTAGAGATCGGACAGCGAATTCCTACGAGCAGTACTTC. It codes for CSARDRTANSYEQYF.

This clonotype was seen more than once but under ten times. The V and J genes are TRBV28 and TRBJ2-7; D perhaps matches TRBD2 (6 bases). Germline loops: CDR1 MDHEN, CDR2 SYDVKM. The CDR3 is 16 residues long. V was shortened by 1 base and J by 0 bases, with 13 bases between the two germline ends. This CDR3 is CASSLLGLENSYEQYF. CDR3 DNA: TGTGCCAGCAGTTTATTGGGACTGGAGAACTCCTACGAGCAGTACTTC.